The entry that follows covers one T cell receptor beta chain sequence. No antigen is known for it. This entry comes from a study of cytomegalovirus exposure and HLA in healthy donors. Germline values: CDR1 SGHNT, CDR2 YYREEE (reference sequence). With 1 base clipped from V and 2 bases from J, the junction kept 5 bases outside the gene matches. The length of the CDR3 is 15 residues. TCRdb's table, derived via immunoSEQ multiplex PCR, lists solely in-frame clones and lacks some. The sample consists of about 240,000 clones, about 86% of them appearing once. Study conclusions and caveats: Subsequent analysis revealed that first-cohort TCR clusters tended to co-occur in the roughly 120 validation repertoires. In vitro, a few CMV-associated chains proved specific for CMV antigens. Researchers counted around 180 TCR beta chains as cytomegalovirus-associated.

The V call is TRBV5-4, the J call TRBJ2-7; TRBD1 matches at 8 bases. The TCR comes from a woman between 25 and 40 years old in good health and CMV-seropositive. Sequencing was performed on PBMCs. Here the CDR3 reads CASSLPGTGTYEQYF. The CDR3 nucleotides read TGTGCCAGCAGCTTGCCCGGGACAGGTACCTACGAGCAGTACTTC.